This T cell receptor beta chain is from a study of T cell responses to AZD1222 COVID-19 vaccine. Study-level points and caveats: CD4 TCRs linked to vaccination spanned spike, dominating at 160-218 and 743-854. Only a handful of AZD1222 recipients tested seropositive at baseline.

Sequencing used immunoSEQ multiplex PCR; TCRdb keeps in-frame clones, though not all of them. This sample has tens of thousands of clones, with around 81% found just once. Pooled in the analysis were second doses at about 4 or about 12 weeks. As for this clone: No antigen is known for it.

The sequence came from an adult who received the AZD1222 COVID-19 vaccine. The sequenced sample was peripheral blood, obtained 28 days after the second AZD1222 dose.

In DNA, the CDR3 is TGCGCCAGCAGCCAAAACCTCCAGGGGTCCGGAGCTTTCTTT. Translating gives CASSQNLQGSGAFF. This chain links TRBV4-3 with TRBJ1-1; a possible D gene is TRBD1 (6 bases). Germline assignment: CDR1 LGHNA and CDR2 YSLEER. With 2 bases removed from V and 10 bases from J, the gap between germline ends came to 17 bases. The CDR3 runs 14 residues.